This T cell receptor beta chain is drawn from a study of shared clonotypes between healthy human individuals. The assay was carried out at the deep level. Original handling: ImmunoSEQ only sent back junction sequences with no quality scores, so filtering was done differently. Some clones are missing from TCRdb's copy, which holds only in-frame ones; the method was immunoSEQ multiplex PCR. The DNA was the basis for D and trimming; V, J and clone size are from that table. The table has roughly 2.2 million clones, roughly 92% seen once; the top ten hold around 0.4%. The CDR3 length is 14 residues. Trimming at V came to 6 bases and at J to 7 bases, leaving 8 bases not matched to a gene. Germline V lookup: CDR1 MNHEY, CDR2 SVGAGI. As for this clone: What it recognizes is unknown.

General study findings and limits: Generally, estimated richness proved larger in naive subsets than it did in memory subsets. The rarefaction results pointed to incomplete sorted-subset sequencing despite large depth.

V and J are TRBV6-5 and TRBJ2-2, with 7 bases that match TRBD2. This receptor was obtained from a man between 18 and 29 years old in good health. Some clones in this sample may be carry-over from other donors' samples. Sequences were obtained from naive CD4+ T cells from PBMCs. Documented subset: CD45RA+ positively selected. In DNA, the CDR3 is TGTGCCAGCAGCTGGGGAGGGTCCGTCGGGGAGCTGTTTTTT. Translating it yields CASSWGGSVGELFF.